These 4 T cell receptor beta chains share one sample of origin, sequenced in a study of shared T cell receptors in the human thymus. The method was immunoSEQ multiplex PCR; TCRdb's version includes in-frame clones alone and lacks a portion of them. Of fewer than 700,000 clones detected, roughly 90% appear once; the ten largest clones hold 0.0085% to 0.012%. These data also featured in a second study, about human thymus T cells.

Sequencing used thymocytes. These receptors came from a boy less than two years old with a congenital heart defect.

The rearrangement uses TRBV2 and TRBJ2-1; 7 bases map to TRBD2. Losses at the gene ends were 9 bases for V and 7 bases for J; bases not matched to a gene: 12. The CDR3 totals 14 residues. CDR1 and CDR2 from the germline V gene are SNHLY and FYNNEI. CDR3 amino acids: CASGRERGRNEQFF. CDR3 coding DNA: TGTGCCAGTGGGAGGGAAAGGGGTAGGAATGAGCAGTTCTTC. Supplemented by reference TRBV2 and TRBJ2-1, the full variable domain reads EPEVTQTPSHQVTQMGQEVILRCVPISNHLYFYWYRQILGQKVEFLVSFYNNEISEKSEIFDDQFSVERPDGSNFTLKIRSTKLEDSAMYFCASGRERGRNEQFFGPGTRLTVL.

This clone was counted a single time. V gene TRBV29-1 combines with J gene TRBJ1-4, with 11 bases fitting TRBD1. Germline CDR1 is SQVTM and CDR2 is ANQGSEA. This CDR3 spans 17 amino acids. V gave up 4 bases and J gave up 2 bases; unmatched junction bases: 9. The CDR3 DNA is TGCAGCGTTGCGCACCCGGGACAGGGGGGGACTAATGAAAAACTGTTTTTT. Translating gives CSVAHPGQGGTNEKLFF.

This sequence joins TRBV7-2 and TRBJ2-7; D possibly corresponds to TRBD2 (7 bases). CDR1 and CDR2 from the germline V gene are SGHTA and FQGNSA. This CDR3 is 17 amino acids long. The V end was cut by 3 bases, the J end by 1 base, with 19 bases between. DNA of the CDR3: TGTGCCAGCAGCTTGCCGGGCCCGGGGGGCACTTCCTACGAGCAGTACTTC. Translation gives CASSLPGPGGTSYEQYF.

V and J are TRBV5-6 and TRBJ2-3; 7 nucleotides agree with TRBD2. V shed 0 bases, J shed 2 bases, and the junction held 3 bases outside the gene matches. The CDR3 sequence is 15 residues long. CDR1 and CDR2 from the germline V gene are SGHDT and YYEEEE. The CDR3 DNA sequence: TGTGCCAGCAGCTTGGGCGGGAGAGCCACAGATACGCAGTATTTT. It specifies CASSLGGRATDTQYF.